This TCR beta chain was recovered during a study of Graves' ophthalmopathy and Graves' hyperthyroidism. TCR beta CDR3 amplification used RNA transcripts. First-round RT-PCR employed HTBI primers, with a second-round multiplex PCR after it. Via MiXCR, TCRdb re-called the multiplex PCR reads, giving one row per CDR3 protein. Of almost 400,000 distinct CDR3 sequences listed, around 18% were seen once; the top ten hold 1.6%. In its sample, this clonotype was seen many times. The authors isolated PBMCs from about 10 ml of fresh peripheral blood. Trimming at V came to 6 bases and at J to 7 bases, leaving 10 bases not matched to a gene. There are 15 residues in the CDR3. Germline CDR1 is LNHDA and CDR2 is SQIVND (reference sequence).

The receptor's source is a woman aged 18-29 years with Graves' ophthalmopathy. Sequencing was performed on peripheral blood. The chain recombines TRBV19 with TRBJ1-1; TRBD1 aligns across 11 bases. CDR3: CASSDGQGARSEAFF. Here the CDR3 DNA reads TGTGCCAGTAGCGACGGACAGGGGGCTAGAAGTGAAGCTTTCTTT.